Listed below are T cell receptor beta chains from one sample, sequenced in a study of OX40 agonist ivuxolimab in advanced cancers. The protocol was immunoSEQ multiplex PCR, while the TCRdb copy is restricted to in-frame clones and leaves out a portion. The sample holds 57,000 or so clones, roughly 84% seen once. The sequenced sample was CD4+ or CD8+ T cells sorted from blood, obtained in a trial of the OX40 agonist ivuxolimab. These receptors were obtained from an adult with an advanced solid tumor such as melanoma, head and neck, liver or kidney cancer. CDR3s include the opening cysteine and the closing phenylalanine or tryptophan. A D gene is named only where the DNA matches it firmly. Clone sizes are given selectively: once, few, many, or a class where the clone is expanded.

. TRBJ2-3 TRBV5-1 . CASSWFRSTDTQYF TGCGCCAGCAGCTGGTTTCGGAGCACAGATACGCAGTATTTT
. TRBJ1-1 TRBV29-1 . CSVEDRQAMNTEAFF TGCAGCGTTGAAGATCGCCAGGCCATGAACACTGAAGCTTTCTTT
. TRBJ1-2 TRBV19 TRBD1 CASSPGGAVNYGYTF TGTGCCAGTAGTCCAGGGGGCGCGGTAAACTATGGCTACACCTTC
. TRBJ2-7 TRBV7-9 . CASSMDWRYEQYF TGTGCCAGCAGCATGGACTGGCGCTACGAGCAGTACTTC
. TRBJ1-5 TRBV10-3 TRBD1 CAIRVPGQGWNQPQHF TGTGCCATCAGAGTACCGGGACAGGGTTGGAATCAGCCCCAGCATTTT
. TRBJ1-1 TRBV29-1 . CSVEPTSNTEAFF TGCAGCGTTGAACCGACTTCGAACACTGAAGCTTTCTTT
. TRBJ2-7 TRBV7-9 TRBD2 CASSPERGLAGDYYEQYF TGTGCCAGCAGCCCGGAGCGGGGACTAGCGGGGGACTACTACGAGCAGTACTTC
. TRBJ2-3 TRBV14 TRBD2 CASSRRSGGTTDTQYF TGTGCCAGCAGCCGGAGAAGCGGGGGAACCACAGATACGCAGTATTTT
. TRBJ2-5 TRBV5-1 TRBD2 CASSLGGGKEETQYF TGCGCCAGCAGCTTGGGGGGAGGGAAAGAAGAGACCCAGTACTTC
. TRBJ1-2 TRBV14 . CASSQGGRGIYGYTF TGTGCCAGCAGCCAGGGGGGCCGGGGAATCTATGGCTACACCTTC
. TRBJ2-1 TRBV2 . CATPGSYNEQFF TGTGCCACCCCAGGCTCCTACAATGAGCAGTTCTTC
. TRBJ1-5 TRBV6-1 . CASNDGGQPQHF TGTGCCAGCAATGACGGAGGGCAGCCCCAGCATTTT
. TRBJ2-7 TRBV9 . CASSVGQGALEMMSF .
. TRBJ2-7 TRBV6-1 TRBD1 CASRGQGHSYEQYF TGTGCCAGCCGCGGACAGGGGCATTCCTACGAGCAGTACTTC
. TRBJ1-2 TRBV2 TRBD1 CASSGLGQGLFGYTF TGTGCCAGCAGTGGCTTGGGACAGGGGCTCTTTGGCTACACCTTC
. TRBJ2-1 TRBV11-2 . CASSWGEEGSYNEQFF TGTGCCAGCAGCTGGGGGGAGGAGGGCTCCTACAATGAGCAGTTCTTC
. TRBJ1-4 TRBV4-1 TRBD1 CASSQGQGARKLFF TGCGCCAGCAGCCAAGGTCAGGGGGCTAGGAAACTGTTTTTT
. TRBJ1-2 TRBV9 TRBD1 CASSAGSGTADGGTF TGTGCCAGCAGCGCAGGCTCCGGGACAGCAGATGGTGGGACCTTC
. TRBJ2-5 TRBV5-1 . CASRRGLALQETQYF TGCGCCAGCAGACGAGGGCTAGCGCTCCAAGAGACCCAGTACTTC
once TRBJ2-1 TRBV6-1 . CASSAGQGGNNEQFF TGTGCCAGCAGTGCAGGGCAGGGTGGCAACAATGAGCAGTTCTTC
. TRBJ2-7 TRBV29-1 . CSVRTLQGFQYEQYF TGCAGCGTCCGAACCCTACAAGGTTTCCAATACGAGCAGTACTTC
. TRBJ1-6 TRBV6-5 TRBD1 CASSSTGFGNSPLHF TGTGCCAGCAGTTCGACAGGGTTTGGTAATTCACCCCTCCACTTT
. TRBJ2-7 TRBV29-1 . CSVSEGKRYEQYF TGCAGCGTTTCCGAGGGTAAACGATACGAGCAGTACTTC
. TRBJ2-2 TRBV5-1 TRBD1 CASSLDRVSTGELFF TGCGCCAGCAGCCTCGACAGGGTTTCCACCGGGGAGCTGTTTTTT
. TRBJ2-7 TRBV28 . CASSSFGRGSSYEQYF TGTGCCAGCAGCTCATTTGGTCGTGGAAGCTCCTACGAGCAGTACTTC
. TRBJ2-3 TRBV7-3 . CASSRDWADTQYF TGTGCCAGCAGCCGGGACTGGGCAGATACGCAGTATTTT
. TRBJ1-4 TRBV29-1 TRBD1 CSGGQENEKLFF TGCAGCGGCGGACAGGAGAATGAAAAACTGTTTTTT
. TRBJ1-5 TRBV10-3 . CAISGGAEQPQHF TGTGCCATCAGTGGGGGGGCTGAACAGCCCCAGCATTTT
. TRBJ2-7 TRBV6-1 TRBD1 CASGWDRGYEQYF TGTGCCAGCGGATGGGACAGGGGATACGAGCAGTACTTC
few TRBJ1-5 TRBV19 . CASSFGGNQPQHF TGTGCCAGTAGTTTTGGGGGTAATCAGCCCCAGCATTTT
. TRBJ1-5 TRBV2 . CASNEGGPGEQPQHF TGTGCCAGCAACGAGGGGGGGCCGGGGGAGCAGCCCCAGCATTTT
once TRBJ2-1 TRBV9 . CASSEGYNEQFF TGTGCCAGCAGTGAGGGCTACAATGAGCAGTTCTTC
. TRBJ2-5 TRBV21-1 . CASSKEGSDRTSGRGVQETQYF TGTGCCAGCAGCAAAGAAGGTTCGGATAGGACTAGCGGGAGAGGGGTCCAAGAGACCCAGTACTTC
. TRBJ1-6 TRBV11-2 TRBD1 CASSLGTGGSYNSPLHF TGTGCCAGCAGCTTAGGGACAGGGGGGTCCTATAATTCACCCCTCCACTTT
. TRBJ2-7 TRBV5-6 . CASSLWGPGTYEQYF TGTGCCAGCAGCTTGTGGGGCCCGGGGACCTACGAGCAGTACTTC
. TRBJ2-3 TRBV28 . CASSSPDGQTTDTQYF TGTGCCAGCAGTTCCCCGGACGGACAAACCACAGATACGCAGTATTTT
. TRBJ2-6 TRBV27 TRBD1 CASSLTGGSGANVLTF TGTGCCAGCAGCCTGACAGGGGGCTCTGGGGCCAACGTCCTGACTTTC
. TRBJ2-7 TRBV9 . CASSVYDRPLYEQYF TGTGCCAGCAGCGTCTACGACCGGCCCCTCTACGAGCAGTACTTC
. TRBJ2-7 TRBV19 . CASSMTGLSSYEQYF TGTGCCAGTAGTATGACAGGCCTGAGCTCCTACGAGCAGTACTTC
few TRBJ1-5 TRBV4-1 . CASSQETGLQPQHF TGCGCCAGCAGCCAAGAGACGGGATTACAGCCCCAGCATTTT
. TRBJ2-7 TRBV9 . CASSQETRGEQYF TGTGCCAGCAGCCAAGAGACGAGGGGGGAGCAGTACTTC
. TRBJ2-1 TRBV5-6 . CASSSPAVPGPYNEQFF TGTGCCAGCAGCTCGCCCGCCGTCCCGGGCCCCTACAATGAGCAGTTCTTC
. TRBJ1-6 TRBV2 . CASSTAPQSSYNSPLHF TGTGCCAGCAGTACAGCGCCTCAAAGCTCCTATAATTCACCCCTCCACTTT
. TRBJ1-4 TRBV28 . CASRGTNEKLFF TGTGCCAGCAGGGGAACTAATGAAAAACTGTTTTTT
. TRBJ2-3 TRBV7-6 TRBD1 CASSLTGTGYADTQYF TGTGCCAGCAGCCTAACGGGGACAGGGTACGCAGATACGCAGTATTTT
. TRBJ2-1 TRBV2 . CASSEFLRPPEQFF TGTGCCAGCAGTGAATTTTTACGACCCCCTGAGCAGTTCTTC
once TRBJ2-7 TRBV7-2 TRBD2 CASSSSSGGSIPYEQYF TGTGCCAGCAGCTCCAGTAGCGGGGGATCAATCCCCTACGAGCAGTACTTC
. TRBJ1-6 TRBV30 . CAWMRGSNNSPLHF TGTGCCTGGATGCGGGGAAGTAATAATTCACCCCTCCACTTT
. TRBJ2-7 TRBV6-5 . CASSARGEGNYEQYF TGTGCCAGCAGCGCACGGGGAGAAGGTAACTACGAGCAGTACTTC
. TRBJ2-7 TRBV18 . CASSSRDTDYYEQYF TGTGCCAGCTCATCCCGGGACACAGATTACTACGAGCAGTACTTC
. TRBJ2-7 TRBV28 . CASSLGGASSGEQYF TGTGCCAGCAGTTTGGGCGGGGCCTCGTCGGGCGAGCAGTACTTC